The 31 T cell receptor beta chains presented below share a single source sample, sequenced in a study of blood T cell repertoires in COVID-19. Produced via immunoSEQ multiplex PCR; TCRdb's table is partial and in-frame only. The repertoire holds 73,000 or so clones, roughly four fifths seen once, with less than 8% in the top ten. The specimen was peripheral blood. The receptors shown here come from a woman aged 60-70 years with acute or convalescent COVID-19.

This clone was seen once. The genes are TRBV30 and TRBJ1-3, with D unresolved. Looked up from germline, CDR1 is GTSNPN and CDR2 is SVGIG (reference sequence). Trimming removed 0 bases from V and 0 bases from J, with 12 bases in between. The CDR3 is 16 residues long. The CDR3 DNA sequence: TGTGCCTGGAGTGTACTAGGTTTTGACTCTGGAAACACCATATATTTT. It codes for CAWSVLGFDSGNTIYF.

The rearrangement links TRBV7-3 to TRBJ1-2; D may be TRBD1 (6 bases). This CDR3 has 15 amino acids. Germline CDR1 SGHTA, CDR2 FQGTGA. Trimming removed 5 bases at V and 0 bases at J, with 13 bases between. DNA of the CDR3: TGTGCCAGCAGCCGAGACAGGACCTCTAACTATGGCTACACCTTC. Translation: CASSRDRTSNYGYTF. Full variable domain (rest looked up from reference TRBV7-3 and TRBJ1-2): GAGVSQTPSNKVTEKGKYVELRCDPISGHTALYWYRQSLGQGPEFLIYFQGTGAADDSGLPNDRFFAVRPEGSVSTLKIQRTERGDSAVYLCASSRDRTSNYGYTFGSGTRLTVV.

CDR3 nucleotides: TGTGCCAGCAGCCAGAGTCCGGGACACGCGAACTATGGCTACACCTTC. Protein sequence: CASSQSPGHANYGYTF. The chain links TRBV14 to TRBJ1-2; tentative D call: TRBD1 (6 bases). V dropped 3 bases and J dropped 2 bases, with 16 bases sitting between them. CDR1 and CDR2 (germline): SGHDN, FVKESK. The CDR3 covers 16 residues.

This clone was seen only a few times. J is TRBJ2-7 and V is TRBV5-4, with D hard to call. Germline CDR1 is SGHNT and CDR2 is YYREEE (reference sequence). The CDR3 length is 12 residues. With 2 bases removed from V and 7 bases from J, the gap between germline ends came to 10 bases. CDR3 sequence reads: CASSFEPREQYF. The CDR3 coding sequence is TGTGCCAGCAGCTTTGAACCTAGGGAGCAGTACTTC.

CDR3 nucleotide sequence: TGTGCCAGCAGCTCGACGACAGGGCTGGGAGGCTATGGCTACACCTTC. Protein product: CASSSTTGLGGYGYTF. This chain links TRBV7-9 with TRBJ1-2, with 7 bases matching TRBD1. The CDR3 consists of 16 residues. V shed 4 bases and J 4 bases; nucleotides not matched to a gene: 12. The germline gives CDR1 SEHNR, CDR2 FQNEAQ (reference sequence).

The chain couples TRBV6-1 to TRBJ2-2, with 13 nucleotides matching TRBD2. The CDR3 covers 21 residues. Trimming cost V 2 bases and J 5 bases; bases outside gene matches: 17. Germline CDR1 MNHNS, CDR2 SASEGT. As DNA, the CDR3 is TGTGCCAGCAGTGAATCCACCACTAGCGGGGGGGCCCTTGCGAGGACCGGGGAGCTGTTTTTT. It encodes CASSESTTSGGALARTGELFF.

The gene calls are TRBV3-1 (or the pseudogene TRBV3-2) and TRBJ2-1; TRBD2 aligns across 13 bases. Germline V CDR1 and CDR2: LGHDT, YNNKEL (reference sequence). Trimming took 8 bases from V and 5 from J; bases not matched to a gene: 6. The CDR3 is 15 amino acids. The CDR3 region has the DNA TGTGCCAGCCGGGCCGGACTAGCGGGGGACAATGAGCAGTTCTTC. Translating gives CASRAGLAGDNEQFF.

The rearrangement joins TRBV29-1 to TRBJ1-6, with 8 bases aligning to TRBD1. There are 13 residues in the CDR3. In germline, CDR1 is SQVTM, CDR2 ANQGSEA. V was pared by 5 bases and J by 10 bases, with 7 bases of the junction left unmatched. In DNA, the CDR3 is TGCAGCGTTTCACAGGGGGTAAGGTCACCCCTCCACTTT. Its translation: CSVSQGVRSPLHF.

The chain employs TRBV7-2 and TRBJ1-6, with 7 nucleotides matching TRBD1. The CDR3 consists of 13 residues. V trimming: 5 bases; J trimming: 8 bases; junction bases outside the gene matches: 3. Germline loops: CDR1 SGHTA, CDR2 FQGNSA. The CDR3 DNA follows: TGTGCCAGCAGCACAGGGGCTCATTCACCCCTCCACTTT. As protein: CASSTGAHSPLHF.

The rearrangement uses TRBV27 and TRBJ2-7; a possible D gene is TRBD1 (6 bases). In germline, CDR1 is MNHEY, CDR2 SMNVEV (reference sequence). V lost 5 bases and J lost 3, with 11 bases in between. The CDR3 extends over 13 amino acids. The CDR3 DNA reads TGTGCCAGCAGTAGGACAGTGCTCTACGAGCAGTACTTC. It codes for CASSRTVLYEQYF.

This chain links TRBV5-1 with TRBJ2-3; 12 bases are a match to TRBD2. The V gene end was trimmed by 3 bases and the J gene end by 2 bases; junction bases not matched to a gene: 13. The CDR3 contains 19 residues. CDR1 is SGHRS, CDR2 YFSETQ, per germline. The CDR3 DNA follows: TGCGCCAGCAGCTCTGTCCCGGGACTAGCGGGCGGATTCACAGATACGCAGTATTTT. This codes for CASSSVPGLAGGFTDTQYF. Filled out from reference TRBV5-1 and TRBJ2-3, the complete variable domain reads KAGVTQTPRYLIKTRGQQVTLSCSPISGHRSVSWYQQTPGQGLQFLFEYFSETQRNKGNFPGRFSGRQFSNSRSEMNVSTLELGDSALYLCASSSVPGLAGGFTDTQYFGPGTRLTVL.

The gene calls are TRBV7-2 and TRBJ1-2, with 7 positions matching TRBD1. Losses at the gene ends were 7 bases for V and 1 base for J; bases not matched to a gene: 12. There are 16 residues in the CDR3. Germline lookup yields CDR1 SGHTA and CDR2 FQGNSA. In DNA, the CDR3 is TGTGCCAGCACCCAAGGGACAGTGAATTATAACTATGGCTACACCTTC. Residues: CASTQGTVNYNYGYTF.

V and J are TRBV5-6 and TRBJ1-1, with 9 bases identical to TRBD1. CDR1 and CDR2 from the germline V gene are SGHDT and YYEEEE. V was pared by 0 bases and J by 6 bases, with 3 bases of the junction left unmatched. CDR3 size: 14 residues. The CDR3 nucleotides are TGTGCCAGCAGCTTGGCACAGGGGGCGGCTGAAGCTTTCTTT. Amino acids: CASSLAQGAAEAFF.

The V call is TRBV5-1, the J call TRBJ1-2; TRBD1 aligns across 7 bases. The CDR3 length is 15 residues. J lost 6 bases, V lost 0 bases, and 8 bases had no gene match. Germline values: CDR1 SGHRS, CDR2 YFSETQ. The CDR3 DNA is TGCGCCAGCAGCTTGGGGCGACAGGGAATTAATGGCTACACCTTC. It encodes CASSLGRQGINGYTF.

This sequence joins TRBV19 and TRBJ1-2, with 8 bases aligning to TRBD1. CDR1 is LNHDA and CDR2 is SQIVND in the germline V gene (reference sequence). V lost 8 bases to trimming and J lost 6 bases; unmatched junction nucleotides: 11. This CDR3 region has 14 residues. DNA for the CDR3: TGTGCCAGTCGCCAAGGACAGGGTATTCATGGCTACACCTTC. Its protein is CASRQGQGIHGYTF.

The chain joins TRBV5-5 to TRBJ1-1, with unresolved D. The CDR3 runs to 13 residues. Trimming removed 0 bases at V and 11 bases at J, with 14 bases between. CDR1 and CDR2 (germline): SGHKS, YYEKEE (reference sequence). CDR3 in amino acids: CASSLDIYWEAFF. The CDR3 DNA reads TGTGCCAGCAGCTTGGACATTTACTGGGAGGCTTTCTTT.

There are a few counts of this clone. The rearrangement joins TRBV5-8 to TRBJ1-5, with D uncertain. Germline lookup yields CDR1 SGHTS and CDR2 YDEGEE. V was pared by 0 bases and J by 1 base, with 17 bases between. There are 18 residues in the CDR3. The CDR3 DNA sequence: TGTGCCAGCAGCTTGGTGTACGGGGTAGGATTGAGCAATCAGCCCCAGCATTTT. Its translation is CASSLVYGVGLSNQPQHF.

The chain carries TRBV7-9 and TRBJ1-2, with 7 positions matching TRBD1. V lost 5 bases and J lost 3; bases outside the gene matches: 3. The germline V gene has CDR1 SEHNR and CDR2 FQNEAQ (reference sequence). CDR3 size: 13 residues. CDR3 DNA: TGTGCCAGCAGCCCAGGGACAGACTATGGCTACACCTTC. It encodes CASSPGTDYGYTF.

Comment on this clone: Other DNA variants within this sample encode the same CDR3. This sequence joins TRBV3-1 (or the pseudogene TRBV3-2) and TRBJ1-6; D is possibly TRBD1 (5 bases). The germline V gene encodes CDR1 LGHDT and CDR2 YNNKEL (reference sequence). Trimming took 0 bases from V and 0 from J, leaving 9 bases between them. The CDR3 runs to 17 residues. The CDR3 nucleotides are TGTGCCAGCAGCCAAGACGGGGGTAGCTCCTATAATTCACCCCTCCACTTT. It codes for CASSQDGGSSYNSPLHF.

This chain connects TRBV18 to TRBJ1-4, with 9 bases fitting TRBD1. The CDR3 sequence is 14 residues long. Per the germline V gene, CDR1 is KGHSH and CDR2 is LQKENI. The J segment lost 11 bases and the V segment lost 6 bases, leaving 10 bases of the junction unmatched. CDR3 sequence (DNA): TGTGCCAGCTCTACAGGGGGCGAATCGGTTAAACTGTTTTTT. Protein: CASSTGGESVKLFF.

This chain joins TRBV4-2 and TRBJ1-1; D remains ambiguous. Trimming shortened V by 5 bases and J by 4 bases, and 17 bases separated the two germline ends. Germline CDR1 is LGHNA and CDR2 is YNFKEQ. The CDR3 is 15 amino acids. CDR3 in DNA: TGTGCCAGCAGCGATGGACGGACTCCGGCCACTGAAGCTTTCTTT. The encoded protein is CASSDGRTPATEAFF.

This chain uses TRBV3-1 (or the pseudogene TRBV3-2) with TRBJ2-2; TRBD1 aligns across 7 bases. CDR1 and CDR2 (germline): LGHDT, YNNKEL (reference sequence). The junction had 9 bases not matched to a gene; V was cut back by 4 bases and J by 4 bases. The CDR3 runs to 16 residues. CDR3 protein: CASSRKGGRVTGELFF. As DNA, the CDR3 is TGTGCCAGCAGCCGGAAAGGGGGCCGGGTCACCGGGGAGCTGTTTTTT.

This clone appeared a few times. V gene TRBV5-1 combines with J gene TRBJ1-4; TRBD1 matches 8 bases. The CDR3 covers 14 residues. CDR1 is SGHRS and CDR2 is YFSETQ in the germline V gene. V lost 4 bases to trimming and J lost 8 bases; unmatched junction nucleotides: 7. CDR3 DNA: TGCGCCAGCAGCCAGGGACAGGAGATGGAAAAACTGTTTTTT. As protein: CASSQGQEMEKLFF.

This chain joins TRBV7-9 and TRBJ2-7; the match to TRBD2 covers 10 bases. CDR3 length: 18 residues. The V segment lost 0 bases and the J segment 0 bases; nucleotides outside the gene matches: 8. The germline V gene has CDR1 SEHNR and CDR2 FQNEAQ (reference sequence). This CDR3 is CASSLAGSGGVSSYEQYF. The CDR3 region has the DNA TGTGCCAGCAGCTTAGCGGGGAGCGGGGGGGTAAGCTCCTACGAGCAGTACTTC.

The chain joins TRBV5-1 to TRBJ2-7; TRBD2 agrees at 10 bases. J was trimmed by 2 bases and V by 3 bases; bases with no gene match: 5. Germline assignment: CDR1 SGHRS and CDR2 YFSETQ. The CDR3 sequence is 15 residues long. Here the CDR3 reads CASSYDSGGPYEQYF. CDR3 DNA: TGCGCCAGCAGCTACGATAGCGGGGGGCCCTACGAGCAGTACTTC.

The table lists this clone with a count of one. The chain couples TRBV6-5 to TRBJ2-2; 8 bases agree with TRBD1. Germline V gene sequence: CDR1 MNHEY, CDR2 SVGAGI. V dropped 3 bases and J dropped 3; count of bases not matched to a gene: 3. CDR3 length: 15 residues. As DNA, the CDR3 is TGTGCCAGCAGTTATGGACAGGGATACACCGGGGAGCTGTTTTTT. Its translation: CASSYGQGYTGELFF.

This rearrangement joins TRBV6-6 to TRBJ1-2; 8 positions match TRBD1. The CDR3 is 15 residues long. Germline loops: CDR1 MNHNY, CDR2 SVGAGI (reference sequence). V was clipped by 0 bases and J by 4 bases; unmatched bases: 4. CDR3 in amino acids: CASSYSGQVGYGYTF. The CDR3 nucleotides read TGTGCCAGCAGTTACTCGGGACAGGTGGGCTATGGCTACACCTTC.

The rearrangement links TRBV23-1 to TRBJ2-3; D perhaps matches TRBD1 (7 bases). TRBV23-1 is recorded as an ORF, its role being uncertain. The CDR3 sequence is 21 residues long. V lost 0 bases and J 0 bases, leaving 25 bases between the germline ends. In nucleotides, the CDR3 is TGCGCCAGCAGTCAATCGGGGCGAGGGGGCGCGGGGTGGACTAGCACAGATACGCAGTATTTT. The encoded protein is CASSQSGRGGAGWTSTDTQYF.

The chain has TRBV6-5 and TRBJ1-1; tentative D call: TRBD1 (5 bases). Trimming stripped 8 bases from V and 3 bases from J, with 13 bases between. The CDR3 contains 13 residues. Germline V gene data show CDR1 as MNHEY and CDR2 as SVGAGI. CDR3 sequence reads: CASAVGGDTEAFF. CDR3 coding DNA: TGTGCCAGCGCTGTTGGAGGGGACACTGAAGCTTTCTTT.

This clone appeared a few times. V is TRBV4-1 and J is TRBJ1-2; TRBD1 is a possible D gene (6 bases). Per germline, CDR1 MGHRA and CDR2 YSYEKL. V lost 4 bases, J lost 8 bases, and 20 bases lay in between. This CDR3 contains 15 residues. The chain's CDR3 is CASSPPMTGFFGYTF. DNA for the CDR3: TGCGCCAGCAGCCCCCCGATGACAGGTTTTTTCGGCTACACCTTC.

This chain connects TRBV3-1 (or the pseudogene TRBV3-2) to TRBJ1-2; possibly TRBD1 for D (6 bases). V lost 4 bases, J lost 4 bases, and 19 bases lay in between. The CDR3 loop spans 16 amino acids. Germline V gives CDR1 LGHDT, CDR2 YNNKEL (reference sequence). CDR3 residues: CASSPYRTVSGYGYTF. CDR3 DNA: TGTGCCAGCAGCCCGTATCGGACAGTTTCGGGCTATGGCTACACCTTC.